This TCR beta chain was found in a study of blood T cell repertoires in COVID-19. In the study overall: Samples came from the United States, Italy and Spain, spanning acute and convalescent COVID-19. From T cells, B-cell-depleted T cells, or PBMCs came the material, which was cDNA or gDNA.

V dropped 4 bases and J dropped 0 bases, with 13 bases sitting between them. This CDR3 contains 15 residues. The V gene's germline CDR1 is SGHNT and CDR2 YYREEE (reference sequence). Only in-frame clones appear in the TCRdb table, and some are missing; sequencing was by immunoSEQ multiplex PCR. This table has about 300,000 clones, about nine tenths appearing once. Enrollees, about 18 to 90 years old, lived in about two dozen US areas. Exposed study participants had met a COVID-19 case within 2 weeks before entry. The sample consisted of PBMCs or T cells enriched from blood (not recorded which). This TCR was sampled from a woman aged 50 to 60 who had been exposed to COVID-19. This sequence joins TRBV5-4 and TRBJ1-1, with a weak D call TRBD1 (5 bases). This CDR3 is CASSNRQNLNTEAFF. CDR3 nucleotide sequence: TGTGCCAGCAGCAATAGACAGAATTTGAACACTGAAGCTTTCTTT.